The next 31 T cell receptor beta chains were all read from a single sample in a study of blood T cell repertoires in COVID-19 (dated by TCRdb to the early 2020s). Libraries were built with the immunoSEQ multiplex PCR assay. Entries here come from immuneACCESS through TCRdb and include only in-frame sequences with V and J called. Some clones fail to appear in such tables; in the studies checked, an unresolved V gene covers under half of the shortfall, and the cause of the remainder is unknown. Here the sample has about 130,000 clones; nearly 70% occur a single time. Of the sample, under 2.5% falls within the top ten clones. The specimen sequenced was peripheral blood. The receptors come from a woman between 65 and 79 years old with acute or convalescent COVID-19.

The chain combines TRBV29-1 with TRBJ2-6; D uncertain. The CDR3 is 14 residues long. Per the germline V gene, CDR1 is SQVTM and CDR2 is ANQGSEA. Trimming took off 2 bases at V and 1 base at J, with 6 bases between the two ends. The CDR3 loop is CSVESGSGANVLTF. CDR3 nucleotides: TGCAGCGTTGAATCCGGTTCTGGGGCCAACGTCCTGACTTTC. The full variable domain, rest sourced from reference TRBV29-1 and TRBJ2-6, is SAVISQKPSRDICQRGTSLTIQCQVDSQVTMMFWYRQQPGQSLTLIATANQGSEATYESGFVIDKFPISRPNLTFSTLTVSNMSPEDSSIYLCSVESGSGANVLTFGAGSRLTVL.

The V and J genes are TRBV12-3 or TRBV12-4 and TRBJ2-7; D remains unclear. V gave up 4 bases and J gave up 5 bases, with 9 bases separating them. The CDR3 runs 12 residues. CDR3 sequence reads: CASSSLVNEQYF. DNA of the CDR3: TGTGCCAGCAGTTCCCTCGTAAACGAGCAGTACTTC.

V gene TRBV4-1 combines with J gene TRBJ2-6; TRBD1 aligns across 9 bases. J gave up 3 bases and V 1 base, and 13 bases lay outside the gene matches. The CDR3 length is 20 residues. Germline V gene sequence: CDR1 MGHRA, CDR2 YSYEKL. CDR3 sequence (DNA): TGCGCCAGCAGCCAAGGATGGCAACAGGGGGCGTCTTTTGGGGCCAACGTCCTGACTTTC. Translated: CASSQGWQQGASFGANVLTF.

The chain employs TRBV5-6 and TRBJ2-3, with 7 bases fitting TRBD1. This CDR3 spans 15 amino acids. V was pared by 2 bases and J by 5 bases, with 8 bases of the junction left unmatched. Germline V gene data show CDR1 as SGHDT and CDR2 as YYEEEE. As DNA, the CDR3 is TGTGCCAGCAGCTTCAAGGGGGCGCAAGGAGATACGCAGTATTTT. Amino acid sequence: CASSFKGAQGDTQYF.

This clone has a handful of counts. The rearrangement uses TRBV5-1 and TRBJ1-1; 11 positions agree with TRBD1. Trimming removed 6 bases from V and 4 bases from J; junction bases left unmatched: 5. From germline, CDR1 is SGHRS and CDR2 YFSETQ. This CDR3 comprises 14 residues. CDR3 sequence (DNA): TGCGCCAGCAACACTGGGACAGGGGGCACTGAAGCTTTCTTT. It codes for CASNTGTGGTEAFF.

The chain carries TRBV11-2 and TRBJ2-2, with TRBD1 matching 10 bases. V was pared by 5 bases and J by 3 bases, with 3 bases of the junction left unmatched. The CDR3 length is 15 residues. CDR1 is SGHAT and CDR2 is FQNNGV in the germline V gene. The CDR3 DNA reads as TGTGCCAGCAGCCGACAGGGGGCTGACACCGGGGAGCTGTTTTTT. Encoded protein: CASSRQGADTGELFF.

This clone was counted only a few times. J is TRBJ2-3 and V is TRBV5-5; 9 nucleotides line up with TRBD1. The CDR3 covers 16 residues. From germline, CDR1 is SGHKS and CDR2 YYEKEE (reference sequence). The J segment lost 3 bases and the V segment lost 0 bases, leaving 5 bases of the junction unmatched. CDR3 sequence: CASSLDQGQGTDTQYF. The CDR3 DNA sequence: TGTGCCAGCAGCTTGGACCAGGGACAGGGAACAGATACGCAGTATTTT.

This clone occurred a few times. The chain carries TRBV3-1 (or the pseudogene TRBV3-2) and TRBJ2-1; 9 bases line up with TRBD2. Germline V gene lookup returns CDR1 LGHDT and CDR2 YNNKEL (reference sequence). The CDR3 is made up of 17 amino acids. Losses at the gene ends were 2 bases for V and 4 bases for J; bases not matched to a gene: 9. The CDR3 sequence: CASSQLVATSGYNEQFF. DNA of the CDR3: TGTGCCAGCAGCCAACTAGTCGCGACTAGCGGATACAATGAGCAGTTCTTC.

This clone came up once. V is TRBV18 and J is TRBJ2-7, with 10 bases that match TRBD1. J gave up 5 bases and V 3 bases, and 4 bases lay outside the gene matches. The CDR3 extends over 14 amino acids. The V gene's germline CDR1 is KGHSH and CDR2 LQKENI. The CDR3 sequence: CASSPRQGADEQYF. The CDR3 nucleotides read TGTGCCAGCTCACCCCGACAGGGGGCAGACGAGCAGTACTTC.

J is TRBJ2-2 and V is TRBV7-8, with D possibly being TRBD2 (7 bases). Germline V lookup: CDR1 SGHVS, CDR2 FQNEAQ. The V end was cut by 1 base, the J end by 6 bases, with 21 bases between. The CDR3 contains 18 residues. Written as DNA, the CDR3 is TGTGCCAGCAGCTTAGTACGTCCTAAAGGGGGGGACGCCGGGGAGCTGTTTTTT. The encoded protein is CASSLVRPKGGDAGELFF.

The genes are TRBV28 and TRBJ2-1; 9 bases are a match to TRBD1. Germline V lookup: CDR1 MDHEN, CDR2 SYDVKM. The CDR3 runs 14 residues. V lost 7 bases to trimming and J lost 3 bases; unmatched junction nucleotides: 4. CDR3 amino acids: CASTQGAIYNEQFF. CDR3 sequence (DNA): TGTGCCAGCACACAGGGGGCAATCTACAATGAGCAGTTCTTC.

This clone has ten or more counts. The chain has TRBV7-2 and TRBJ2-4; TRBD1 agrees at 9 bases. The CDR3 totals 17 residues. Trimming at V came to 1 base and at J to 9 bases, leaving 13 bases not matched to a gene. Germline values: CDR1 SGHTA, CDR2 FQGNSA. Here the CDR3 reads CASSLETGGAYSSIQYF. CDR3 DNA: TGTGCCAGCAGCTTAGAAACAGGGGGCGCGTACAGCAGCATTCAGTACTTC.

The V and J genes are TRBV7-9 and TRBJ2-2, with 7 nucleotides matching TRBD1. In germline, CDR1 is SEHNR, CDR2 FQNEAQ (reference sequence). The CDR3 runs 15 residues. The V segment lost 7 bases and the J segment 1 base; nucleotides outside the gene matches: 6. CDR3 amino acids: CASTTGVGNTGELFF. CDR3 nucleotide sequence: TGTGCCAGCACCACAGGGGTGGGGAACACCGGGGAGCTGTTTTTT.

This chain links TRBV6-1 with TRBJ1-3; TRBD1 might be the D (6 bases). Trimming stripped 0 bases from V and 0 bases from J, with 15 bases between. The length of the CDR3 is 18 residues. The germline V gene has CDR1 MNHNS and CDR2 SASEGT. The CDR3 nucleotides are TGTGCCAGCAGTGAAGCGCTTCTCGGACAGAGCTCTGGAAACACCATATATTTT. Protein product: CASSEALLGQSSGNTIYF.

The J gene is TRBJ2-3, the V gene TRBV13, with 7 positions matching TRBD1. This CDR3 is built from 18 residues. Per germline, CDR1 PRHDT and CDR2 FYEKMQ (reference sequence). The V segment lost 4 bases and the J segment 2 bases; nucleotides outside the gene matches: 15. This CDR3 is CASSSFETRQGSTDTQYF. The CDR3 bases are TGTGCCAGCAGCTCATTCGAGACAAGACAGGGATCCACAGATACGCAGTATTTT.

The genes are TRBV19 and TRBJ1-5; D call uncertain. The germline gives CDR1 LNHDA, CDR2 SQIVND (reference sequence). V lost 2 bases, J lost 4 bases, and 6 bases lay in between. CDR3 length: 13 residues. The DNA for the CDR3 is TGTGCCAGTAGTATAAGCGAAAATCAGCCCCAGCATTTT. Its translation is CASSISENQPQHF.

CDR3 DNA sequence: TGTGCCAGCAGCCAAGAAACACCTGACAGGTTCAACACCATATATTTT. This encodes CASSQETPDRFNTIYF. The chain has TRBV3-1 (or the pseudogene TRBV3-2) and TRBJ1-3; D might be TRBD1 (6 bases). The CDR3 runs to 16 residues. The germline V gene encodes CDR1 LGHDT and CDR2 YNNKEL (reference sequence). V lost 0 bases, J lost 7 bases, and 16 bases lay in between.

CDR3 sequence: CASSQDWASAYNEQFF. The CDR3 DNA sequence: TGCGCCAGCAGCCAAGATTGGGCGTCAGCCTACAATGAGCAGTTCTTC. The chain recombines TRBV4-3 with TRBJ2-1; D ambiguous. Germline V lookup: CDR1 LGHNA, CDR2 YSLEER. This CDR3 is 16 amino acids long. Trimming shortened V by 0 bases and J by 2 bases, and 11 bases separated the two germline ends.

The chain combines TRBV30 with TRBJ1-6, with 9 bases matching TRBD1. The CDR3 covers 14 residues. Germline-derived CDR1 and CDR2 are GTSNPN and SVGIG (reference sequence). V shed 3 bases and J 7 bases; nucleotides not matched to a gene: 4. The CDR3 DNA is TGTGCCTGGAGAGGGGGACAGGGAAATTCACCCCTCCACTTT. It encodes CAWRGGQGNSPLHF.

V is TRBV23-1 and J is TRBJ2-5; 7 positions agree with TRBD1. TRBV23-1 is placed among ORFs of uncertain function. V lost 2 bases to trimming and J lost 3 bases; unmatched junction nucleotides: 0. This CDR3 spans 13 amino acids. CDR3 nucleotides: TGCGCCAGCAGTCAAGGGACAGAAGAGACCCAGTACTTC. Amino acids: CASSQGTEETQYF.

This clone was found once. DNA for the CDR3: TGTGCCATCAGTGGACAGGGGTACACCGGGGAGCTGTTTTTT. Encoded protein: CAISGQGYTGELFF. This chain joins TRBV10-3 and TRBJ2-2; TRBD1 matches 8 bases. Per the germline V gene, CDR1 is ENHRY and CDR2 is SYGVKD. J lost 3 bases, V lost 4 bases, and 1 base had no gene match. This CDR3 has 14 amino acids.

The genes are TRBV14 and TRBJ2-3; TRBD2 matches 13 bases. The length of the CDR3 is 16 residues. Germline V gene data show CDR1 as SGHDN and CDR2 as FVKESK. The trim removed 4 bases at V and 4 bases at J, leaving 5 bases unmatched. The CDR3 reads CASSLRLAGGADTQYF. CDR3 DNA sequence: TGTGCCAGCAGCCTGAGACTAGCGGGAGGCGCAGATACGCAGTATTTT.

In its sample, this clone was seen once. The chain carries TRBV19 and TRBJ2-1; 12 bases map to TRBD2. The V gene end was trimmed by 7 bases and the J gene end by 6 bases; junction bases not matched to a gene: 7. CDR1 and CDR2 (germline): LNHDA, SQIVND (reference sequence). The CDR3 spans 15 residues. The CDR3 nucleotides are TGTGCCAGTACCCCTTCGGGACTAGCGGGCAATGAGCAGTTCTTC. Its protein product is CASTPSGLAGNEQFF.

V usage is TRBV6-5 and J usage is TRBJ2-7; D remains unclear. There are 11 residues in the CDR3. Germline-derived CDR1 and CDR2 are MNHEY and SVGAGI. Trimming left V 7 bases short and J 4 bases short, with 8 bases between. Here the CDR3 DNA reads TGTGCCAGCACCAGTATATACGAGCAGTACTTC. Its translation is CASTSIYEQYF.

This chain connects TRBV6-5 to TRBJ1-1, with D tentatively TRBD1 (5 bases). Germline CDR1 and CDR2: MNHEY and SVGAGI. This CDR3 has 13 amino acids. Trimming stripped 9 bases from V and 5 bases from J, with 16 bases between. This CDR3 is CASLRQRQTEAFF. The CDR3 DNA reads TGTGCCAGTCTAAGACAACGACAGACTGAAGCTTTCTTT.

This clone showed up many times. The chain has TRBV5-8 and TRBJ2-7; 9 bases fit TRBD1. Unmatched junction bases numbered 4, after V lost 5 bases and J lost 4 bases. The CDR3 covers 13 residues. Germline V lookup: CDR1 SGHTS, CDR2 YDEGEE. The DNA for the CDR3 is TGTGCCAGCAGGGGACAGGGAAAGTACGAGCAGTACTTC. The encoded protein is CASRGQGKYEQYF.

The rearrangement uses TRBV6-1 and TRBJ1-1; D unresolved. The CDR3 contains 13 residues. Germline values: CDR1 MNHNS, CDR2 SASEGT. The V end lost 6 bases, the J end lost 1 base, and 9 bases lay between the germline ends. CDR3 sequence: CASSPVRNTEAFF. The CDR3 DNA reads TGTGCCAGCAGCCCCGTCAGGAACACTGAAGCTTTCTTT.

The gene calls are TRBV7-9 and TRBJ2-7; TRBD1 aligns across 9 bases. The CDR3 length is 14 residues. The germline V gene has CDR1 SEHNR and CDR2 FQNEAQ (reference sequence). Unmatched junction bases numbered 6, after V lost 5 bases and J lost 4 bases. CDR3 sequence: CASSIQGARYEQYF. The CDR3 DNA follows: TGTGCCAGCAGCATACAGGGGGCCAGATACGAGCAGTACTTC. The full variable domain, with the rest looked up from reference TRBV7-9 and TRBJ2-7, is DTGVSQNPRHKITKRGQNVTFRCDPISEHNRLYWYRQTLGQGPEFLTYFQNEAQLEKSRLLSDRFSAERPKGSFSTLEIQRTEQGDSAMYLCASSIQGARYEQYFGPGTRLTVT.

The rearrangement uses TRBV7-8 and TRBJ1-2; TRBD1 agrees at 7 bases. The CDR3 sequence is 13 residues long. The V segment lost 6 bases and the J segment 7 bases; nucleotides outside the gene matches: 8. The germline V gene has CDR1 SGHVS and CDR2 FQNEAQ. The CDR3 DNA reads as TGTGCCAGCAGTTTACAGGGGATTTCTGGCTACACCTTC. Protein: CASSLQGISGYTF.

This chain uses TRBV19 with TRBJ2-7; 9 positions agree with TRBD1. There are 14 residues in the CDR3. V trimming: 5 bases; J trimming: 3 bases; junction bases outside the gene matches: 5. Germline CDR1 LNHDA, CDR2 SQIVND (reference sequence). The CDR3 DNA reads as TGTGCCAGTAGTGCCGGGACAGGGAACTACGAGCAGTACTTC. Its protein is CASSAGTGNYEQYF. The variable domain in full, with the rest retrieved from reference TRBV19 and TRBJ2-7, is DGGITQSPKYLFRKEGQNVTLSCEQNLNHDAMYWYRQDPGQGLRLIYYSQIVNDFQKGDIAEGYSVSREKKESFPLTVTSAQKNPTAFYLCASSAGTGNYEQYFGPGTRLTVT.

The chain has TRBV19 and TRBJ2-3; TRBD2 matches at 10 bases. The trim removed 5 bases at V and 4 bases at J, leaving 12 bases unmatched. Germline CDR1 is LNHDA and CDR2 is SQIVND (reference sequence). This CDR3 is 17 amino acids long. CDR3 residues: CASSFSPSGSKADTQYF. In nucleotides, the CDR3 is TGTGCCAGTAGTTTTTCCCCTAGCGGGAGCAAGGCAGATACGCAGTATTTT.